This T cell receptor beta chain was identified in a study of T-cell reconstitution after alpha-beta-depleted transplantation in children. The study's findings and limits: Recipient T cells and thymic progenitors that survived gave rise to the high TCRbeta diversity observed at day 60 in some patients. Expanded graft clones numbering several hundred reportedly gave rise to alpha-beta T cells about two months after transplant. T-cell counts and diversity at one year following transplant were attributed mainly to newly produced T cells.

As to this clonotype: Its cognate antigen is unknown.

TCRbeta library construction was performed incorporating unique molecular identifiers. Using its own MiXCR run on the PCR reads, TCRdb lists one record per CDR3 protein. The data contain about 580,000 distinct CDR3 sequences, 25% to 30% of them singletons. The receptor's source is a boy under two years old with Wiskott-Aldrich syndrome, due to receive a stem cell transplant. The source material was PBMCs, sampled before TCRalphabeta/CD19-depleted stem cell transplant.

DNA for the CDR3: TGTGCCAGCAATATCCGGCCCGACAATGAGCAGTTCTTC. It is translated as CASNIRPDNEQFF. V usage is TRBV12-3 or TRBV12-4 and J usage is TRBJ2-1; D uncertain. The ends were cut back, 7 bases at V and 5 bases at J, with 12 bases in the middle. CDR3 length equals 13 residues.